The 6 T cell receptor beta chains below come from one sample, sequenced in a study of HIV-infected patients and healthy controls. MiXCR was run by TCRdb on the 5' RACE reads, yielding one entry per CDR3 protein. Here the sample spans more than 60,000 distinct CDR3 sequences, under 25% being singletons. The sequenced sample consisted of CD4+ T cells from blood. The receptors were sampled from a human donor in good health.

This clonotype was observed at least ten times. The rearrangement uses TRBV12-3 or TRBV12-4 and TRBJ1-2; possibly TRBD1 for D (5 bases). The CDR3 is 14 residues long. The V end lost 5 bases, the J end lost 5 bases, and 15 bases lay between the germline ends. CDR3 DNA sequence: TGTGCCAGCAGTCGTGATGGGGCGGGATATGGCTACACCTTC. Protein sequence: CASSRDGAGYGYTF.

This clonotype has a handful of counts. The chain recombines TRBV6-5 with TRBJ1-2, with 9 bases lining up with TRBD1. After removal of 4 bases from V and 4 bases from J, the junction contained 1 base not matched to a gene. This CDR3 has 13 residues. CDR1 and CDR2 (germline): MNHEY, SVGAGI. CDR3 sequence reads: CASSLDRGYGYTF. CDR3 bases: TGTGCCAGCAGTTTGGACAGGGGCTATGGCTACACCTTC.

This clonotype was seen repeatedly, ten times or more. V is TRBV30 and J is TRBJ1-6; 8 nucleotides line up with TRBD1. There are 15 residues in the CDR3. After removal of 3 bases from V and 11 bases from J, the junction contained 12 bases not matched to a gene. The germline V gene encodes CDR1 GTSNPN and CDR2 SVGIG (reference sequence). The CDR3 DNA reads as TGTGCCTGGAGAAGTAAGGACAGGGCGAAGGCACCCCTCCACTTT. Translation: CAWRSKDRAKAPLHF. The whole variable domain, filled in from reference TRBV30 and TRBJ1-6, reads SQTIHQWPATLVQPVGSPLSLECTVEGTSNPNLYWYRQAAGRGLQLLFYSVGIGQISSEVPQNLSASRPQDRQFILSSKKLLLSDSGFYLCAWRSKDRAKAPLHFGNGTRLTVT.

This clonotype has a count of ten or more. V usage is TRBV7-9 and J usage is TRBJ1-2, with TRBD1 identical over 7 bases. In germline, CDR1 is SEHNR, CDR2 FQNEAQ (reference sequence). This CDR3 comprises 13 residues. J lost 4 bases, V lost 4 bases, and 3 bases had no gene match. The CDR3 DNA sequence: TGTGCCAGCAGCTCGACAGGGCCCTATGGCTACACCTTC. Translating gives CASSSTGPYGYTF.

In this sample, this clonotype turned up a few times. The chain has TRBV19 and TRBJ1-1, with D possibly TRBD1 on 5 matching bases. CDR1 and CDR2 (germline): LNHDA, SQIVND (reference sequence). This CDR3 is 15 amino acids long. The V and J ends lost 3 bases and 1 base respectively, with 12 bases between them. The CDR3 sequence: CASSIVSQGNTEAFF. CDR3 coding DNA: TGTGCCAGTAGTATTGTGAGTCAGGGGAACACTGAAGCTTTCTTT.

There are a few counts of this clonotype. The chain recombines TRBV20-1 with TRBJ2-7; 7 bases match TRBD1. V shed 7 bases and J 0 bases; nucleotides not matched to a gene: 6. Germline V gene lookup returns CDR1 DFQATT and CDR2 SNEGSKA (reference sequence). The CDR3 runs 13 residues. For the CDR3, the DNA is TGCAGTGTCTCGCAGGGGGACTCCTACGAGCAGTACTTC. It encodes CSVSQGDSYEQYF.